The present TCR beta chain was sequenced within a study of shared T cell receptors in the human thymus. Germline V gives CDR1 MDHEN, CDR2 SYDVKM. V was shortened by 5 bases and J by 10 bases, with 12 bases between the two germline ends. The CDR3 is 12 residues long. Data came from immunoSEQ multiplex PCR; TCRdb stores just in-frame clones and leaves some out. The data contain more than 300,000 clones, over 90% of them singletons. Input material: thymocytes. The sequence was collected from a human donor. The gene calls are TRBV28 and TRBJ2-1; D not resolved. CDR3 protein: CASSTPPFEQFF. CDR3 in DNA: TGTGCCAGCAGTACCCCCCCCTTCGAGCAGTTCTTC.